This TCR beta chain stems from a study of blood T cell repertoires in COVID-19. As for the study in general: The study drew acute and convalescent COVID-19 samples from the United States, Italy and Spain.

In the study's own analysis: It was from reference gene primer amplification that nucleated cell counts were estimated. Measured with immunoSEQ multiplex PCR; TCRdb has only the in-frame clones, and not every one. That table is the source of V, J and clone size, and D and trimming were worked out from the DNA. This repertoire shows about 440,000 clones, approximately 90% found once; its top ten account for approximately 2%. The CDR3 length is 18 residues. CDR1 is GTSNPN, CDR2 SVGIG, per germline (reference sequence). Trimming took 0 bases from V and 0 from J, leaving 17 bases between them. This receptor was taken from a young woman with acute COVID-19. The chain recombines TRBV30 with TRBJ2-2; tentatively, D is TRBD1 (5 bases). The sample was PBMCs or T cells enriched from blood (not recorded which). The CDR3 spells CAWSVFDGQSTNTGELFF. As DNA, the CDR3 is TGTGCCTGGAGTGTTTTTGACGGACAATCAACGAACACCGGGGAGCTGTTTTTT.